This T cell receptor beta chain was identified during a study of shared clonotypes between healthy human individuals. Study findings and constraints: Clonotype sharing across donors was expected to vary with sequencing depth.

Profiled with immunoSEQ multiplex PCR; TCRdb holds only in-frame clones, not every one. The table shows about 2.3 million clones, with more than 80% occurring only once. As concerns this clone: Its antigen is as yet unknown.

The CDR3 loop spans 16 amino acids. Trimming took 3 bases from V and 12 from J; bases not matched to a gene: 11. Germline-derived CDR1 and CDR2 are SGDLS and YYNGEE. The sequenced sample was naive CD4+ T cells from PBMCs. Subset described: CD45RA+ positively selected. This sequence originates from a man between 18 and 29 years old in good health. Some clones in this sample may be carry-over from other donors' samples. The J gene is TRBJ2-1, the V gene TRBV9; 14 bases map to TRBD2. As DNA, the CDR3 is TGTGCCAGCAGCGCCACTCCGGGACTAGCGGGAGAGGCGCAGTTCTTC. It codes for CASSATPGLAGEAQFF. Together with reference TRBV9 and TRBJ2-1, the CDR3 gives the full variable domain: DSGVTQTPKHLITATGQRVTLRCSPRSGDLSVYWYQQSLDQGLQFLIQYYNGEERAKGNILERFSAQQFPDLHSELNLSSLELGDSALYFCASSATPGLAGEAQFFGPGTRLTVL.